Presented here are 3 T cell receptor beta chains from one specimen sequenced in a study of CD8 T cells in Susac syndrome. A quantity of roughly 0.5 to 1 ug RNA underwent reverse transcription using random hexamers. TCRdb called the immunoSEQ multiplex PCR reads again in MiXCR, with one record for every CDR3 protein. This table has about 120,000 distinct CDR3 sequences, roughly 94% appearing once. Sequenced sample: CD4+ T cells from PBMCs. The receptor source for this set is a human donor in good health.

The rearrangement uses TRBV30 and TRBJ2-2; D might be TRBD1 (6 bases). CDR1 is GTSNPN and CDR2 is SVGIG in the germline V gene (reference sequence). The CDR3 length is 13 residues. V was shortened by 2 bases and J by 4 bases, with 8 bases between the two germline ends. Here the CDR3 reads CAWSTGFTGELFF. In DNA form, the CDR3 reads TGTGCCTGGAGTACAGGGTTCACCGGGGAGCTGTTTTTT.

This clonotype came up a few times. The rearrangement uses TRBV7-2 and TRBJ2-2; D call uncertain. This CDR3 contains 15 residues. Germline V gives CDR1 SGHTA, CDR2 FQGNSA. V was cut by 2 bases and J by 0 bases, with 7 bases left in between. The CDR3 DNA reads as TGTGCCAGCAGCTTAATGGGGTCGAACACCGGGGAGCTGTTTTTT. Protein product: CASSLMGSNTGELFF. Complete variable domain (other parts from reference TRBV7-2 and TRBJ2-2): GAGVSQSPSNKVTEKGKDVELRCDPISGHTALYWYRQSLGQGLEFLIYFQGNSAPDKSGLPSDRFSAERTGGSVSTLTIQRTQQEDSAVYLCASSLMGSNTGELFFGEGSRLTVL.

This clonotype occurred once. The V call is TRBV20-1, the J call TRBJ2-5, with 7 positions matching TRBD2. The CDR3 loop spans 15 amino acids. V shed 6 bases and J 2 bases; nucleotides not matched to a gene: 12. Germline loops: CDR1 DFQATT, CDR2 SNEGSKA (reference sequence). CDR3 DNA: TGCAGTGCAAACGTGGGCGGGAGTTCTCAAGAGACCCAGTACTTC. Encoded protein: CSANVGGSSQETQYF.